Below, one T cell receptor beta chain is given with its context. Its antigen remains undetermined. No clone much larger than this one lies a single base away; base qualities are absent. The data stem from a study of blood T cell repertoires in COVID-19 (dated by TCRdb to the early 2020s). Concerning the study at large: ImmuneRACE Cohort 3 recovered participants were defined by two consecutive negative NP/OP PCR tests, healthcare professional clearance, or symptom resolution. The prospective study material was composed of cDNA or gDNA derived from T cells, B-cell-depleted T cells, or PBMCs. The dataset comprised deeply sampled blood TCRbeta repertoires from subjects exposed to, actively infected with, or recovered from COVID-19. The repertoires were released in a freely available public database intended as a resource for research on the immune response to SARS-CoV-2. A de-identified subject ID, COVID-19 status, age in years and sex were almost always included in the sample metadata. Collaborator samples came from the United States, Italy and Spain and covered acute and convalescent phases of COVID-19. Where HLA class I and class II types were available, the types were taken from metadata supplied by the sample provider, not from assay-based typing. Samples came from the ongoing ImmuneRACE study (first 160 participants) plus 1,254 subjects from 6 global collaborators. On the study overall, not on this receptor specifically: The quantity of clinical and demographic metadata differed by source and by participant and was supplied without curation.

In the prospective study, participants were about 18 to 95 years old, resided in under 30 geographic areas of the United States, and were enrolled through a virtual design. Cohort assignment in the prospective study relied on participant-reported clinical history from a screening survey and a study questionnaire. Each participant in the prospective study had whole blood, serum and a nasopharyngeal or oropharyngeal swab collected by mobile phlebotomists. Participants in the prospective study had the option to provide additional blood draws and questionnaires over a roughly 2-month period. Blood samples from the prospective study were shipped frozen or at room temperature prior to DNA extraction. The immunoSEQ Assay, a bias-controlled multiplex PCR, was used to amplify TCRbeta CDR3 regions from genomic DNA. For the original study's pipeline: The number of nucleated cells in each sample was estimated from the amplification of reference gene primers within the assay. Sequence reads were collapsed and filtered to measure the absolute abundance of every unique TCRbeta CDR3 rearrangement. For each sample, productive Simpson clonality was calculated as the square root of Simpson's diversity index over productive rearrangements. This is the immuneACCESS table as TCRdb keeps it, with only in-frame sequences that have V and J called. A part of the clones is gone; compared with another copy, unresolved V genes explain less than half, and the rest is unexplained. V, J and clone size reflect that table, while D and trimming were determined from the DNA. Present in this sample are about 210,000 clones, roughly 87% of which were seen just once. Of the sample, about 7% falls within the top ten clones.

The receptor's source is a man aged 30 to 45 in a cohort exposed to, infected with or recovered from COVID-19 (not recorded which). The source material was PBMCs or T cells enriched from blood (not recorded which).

The DNA reads TGCGCCAGCAGCTTGGAGACTAGCGGGAGGACCTACACCGGGGAGCTGTTTTTT. It codes for CASSLETSGRTYTGELFF. The rearranged segments are TRBV5-1 and TRBJ2-2; 13 of the junction bases match TRBD2. The germline V gene sets CDR1 to SGHRS and CDR2 to YFSETQ. Its CDR3 holds 18 amino acids, cysteine through phenylalanine. Only the CDR3 portion is preserved as DNA: 54 bases, with reading frame beginning at the first base. Germline trimming amounts to 0 bases on V and 3 bases on J, with 5 as the count of junction bases outside the gene matches.